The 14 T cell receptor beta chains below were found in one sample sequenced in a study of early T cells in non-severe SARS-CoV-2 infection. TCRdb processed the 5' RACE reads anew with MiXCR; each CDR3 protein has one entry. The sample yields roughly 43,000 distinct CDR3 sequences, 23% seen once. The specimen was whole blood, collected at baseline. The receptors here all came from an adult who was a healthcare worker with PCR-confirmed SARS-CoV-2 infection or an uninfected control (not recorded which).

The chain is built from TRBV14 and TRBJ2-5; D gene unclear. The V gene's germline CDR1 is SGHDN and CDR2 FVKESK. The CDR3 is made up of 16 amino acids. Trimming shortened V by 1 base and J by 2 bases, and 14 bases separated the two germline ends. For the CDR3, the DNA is TGTGCCAGCAGCCAAGGGAAGCCAGATATTCAAGAGACCCAGTACTTC. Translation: CASSQGKPDIQETQYF.

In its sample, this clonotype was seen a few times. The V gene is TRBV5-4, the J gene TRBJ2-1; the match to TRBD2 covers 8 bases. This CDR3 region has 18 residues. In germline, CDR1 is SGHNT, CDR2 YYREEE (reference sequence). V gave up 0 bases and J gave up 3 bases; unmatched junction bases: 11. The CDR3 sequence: CASSLGLAGPVSYNEQFF. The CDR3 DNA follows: TGTGCCAGCAGCTTGGGCCTAGCGGGTCCCGTTAGCTACAATGAGCAGTTCTTC.

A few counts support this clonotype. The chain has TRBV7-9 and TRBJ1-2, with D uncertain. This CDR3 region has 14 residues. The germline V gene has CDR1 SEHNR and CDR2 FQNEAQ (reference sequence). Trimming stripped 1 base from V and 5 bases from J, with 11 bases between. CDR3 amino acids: CASSLVGRTYGYTF. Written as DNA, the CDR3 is TGTGCCAGCAGCTTAGTAGGGCGGACGTATGGCTACACCTTC.

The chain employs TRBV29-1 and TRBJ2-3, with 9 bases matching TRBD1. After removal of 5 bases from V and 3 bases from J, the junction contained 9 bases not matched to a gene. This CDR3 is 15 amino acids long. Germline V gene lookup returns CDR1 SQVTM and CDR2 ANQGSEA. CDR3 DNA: TGCAGCGTTTCAGCCGGGACAGGGAAAACAGATACGCAGTATTTT. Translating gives CSVSAGTGKTDTQYF.

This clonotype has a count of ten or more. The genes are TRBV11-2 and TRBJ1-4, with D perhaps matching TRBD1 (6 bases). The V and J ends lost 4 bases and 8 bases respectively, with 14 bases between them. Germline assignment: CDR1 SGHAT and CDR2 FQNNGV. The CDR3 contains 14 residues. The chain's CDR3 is CASSWAPGAEKLFF. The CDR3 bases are TGTGCCAGCAGCTGGGCCCCAGGGGCCGAAAAACTGTTTTTT.

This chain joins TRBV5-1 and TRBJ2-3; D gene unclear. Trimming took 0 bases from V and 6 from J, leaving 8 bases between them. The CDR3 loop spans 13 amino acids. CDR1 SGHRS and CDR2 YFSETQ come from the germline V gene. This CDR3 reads CASSLVLDDTQYF. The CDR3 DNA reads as TGCGCCAGCAGCTTGGTACTGGACGATACGCAGTATTTT.

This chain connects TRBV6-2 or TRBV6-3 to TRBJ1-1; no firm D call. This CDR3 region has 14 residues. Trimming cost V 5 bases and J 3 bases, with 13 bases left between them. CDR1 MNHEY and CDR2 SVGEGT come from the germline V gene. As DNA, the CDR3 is TGTGCCAGCAGTACCACCCGGCAAGACACTGAAGCTTTCTTT. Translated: CASSTTRQDTEAFF.

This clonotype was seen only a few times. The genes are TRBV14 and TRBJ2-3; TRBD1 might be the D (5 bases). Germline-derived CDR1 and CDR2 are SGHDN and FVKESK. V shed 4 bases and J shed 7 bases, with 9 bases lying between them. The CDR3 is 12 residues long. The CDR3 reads CASSRWTNTQYF. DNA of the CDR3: TGTGCCAGCAGCCGTTGGACAAATACGCAGTATTTT.

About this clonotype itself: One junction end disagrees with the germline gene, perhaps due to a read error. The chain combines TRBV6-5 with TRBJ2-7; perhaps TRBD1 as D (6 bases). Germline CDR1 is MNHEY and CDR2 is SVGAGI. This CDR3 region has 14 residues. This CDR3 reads CASRPTGRSYQQYF. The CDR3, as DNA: TGTGCCAGCAGACCGACAGGCCGCTCCTACCAGCAGTACTTC.

The CDR3 reads CASSNLHEKLFF. CDR3 coding DNA: TGCGCCAGCAGCAACCTTCATGAAAAACTGTTTTTT. The chain links TRBV4-1 to TRBJ1-4; D is undetermined. The CDR3 totals 12 residues. Germline lookup yields CDR1 MGHRA and CDR2 YSYEKL. Trimming removed 5 bases at V and 6 bases at J, with 7 bases between.

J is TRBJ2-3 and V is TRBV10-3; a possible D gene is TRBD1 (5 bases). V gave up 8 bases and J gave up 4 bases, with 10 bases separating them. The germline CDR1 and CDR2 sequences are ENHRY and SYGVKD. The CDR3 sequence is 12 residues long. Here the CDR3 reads CAIGKGPDTQYF. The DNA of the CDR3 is TGTGCCATCGGTAAGGGGCCAGATACGCAGTATTTT.

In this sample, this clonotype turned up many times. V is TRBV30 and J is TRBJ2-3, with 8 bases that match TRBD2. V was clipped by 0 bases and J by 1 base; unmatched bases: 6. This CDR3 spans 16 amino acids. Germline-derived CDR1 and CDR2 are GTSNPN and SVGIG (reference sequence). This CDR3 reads CAWSVGGGPGTDTQYF. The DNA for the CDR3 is TGTGCCTGGAGTGTTGGCGGGGGGCCGGGCACAGATACGCAGTATTTT. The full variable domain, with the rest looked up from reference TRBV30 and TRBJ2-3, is SQTIHQWPATLVQPVGSPLSLECTVEGTSNPNLYWYRQAAGRGLQLLFYSVGIGQISSEVPQNLSASRPQDRQFILSSKKLLLSDSGFYLCAWSVGGGPGTDTQYFGPGTRLTVL.

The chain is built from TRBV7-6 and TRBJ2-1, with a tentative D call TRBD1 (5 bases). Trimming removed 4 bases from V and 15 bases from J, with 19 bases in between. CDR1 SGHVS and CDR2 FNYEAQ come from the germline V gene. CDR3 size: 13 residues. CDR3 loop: CASSSPVSREPFF. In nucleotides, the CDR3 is TGTGCCAGCAGCTCCCCCGTGAGCAGGGAACCGTTCTTC.

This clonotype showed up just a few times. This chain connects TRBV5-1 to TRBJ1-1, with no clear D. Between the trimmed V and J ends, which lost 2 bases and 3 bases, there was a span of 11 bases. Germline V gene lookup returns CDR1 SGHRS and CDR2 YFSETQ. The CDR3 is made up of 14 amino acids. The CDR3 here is CASSFIGRDTEAFF. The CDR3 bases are TGCGCCAGCAGCTTTATAGGTCGCGACACTGAAGCTTTCTTT.